The 26 T cell receptor beta chains in this list originate from one sample, sequenced in a study of blood T cell repertoires in COVID-19 (dated by TCRdb to 2020 to 2021). Library prep was done by the immunoSEQ multiplex PCR assay. TCRdb limited this immuneACCESS table to in-frame rearrangements with V and J called. A share of clones is missing; checked studies link under half to unresolved V genes, and the rest is unexplained. Within this sample are about 250,000 clones, with roughly 86% of them counted one time only. The leading ten clones occupy 3.5% to 4.5% of the sample. What was sequenced was peripheral blood. These receptors all stem from a man aged 50-59 years with acute or convalescent COVID-19.

This clone was detected once. The chain has TRBV7-8 and TRBJ2-2; 10 bases align to TRBD1. The CDR3 covers 15 residues. Germline V CDR1 and CDR2: SGHVS, FQNEAQ. After removal of 3 bases from V and 4 bases from J, the junction contained 2 bases not matched to a gene. The CDR3 sequence is CASSLGQGITGELFF. CDR3 nucleotide sequence: TGTGCCAGCAGCTTGGGACAGGGGATCACCGGGGAGCTGTTTTTT.

V usage is TRBV7-9 and J usage is TRBJ2-1; TRBD2 matches at 9 bases. The germline V gene has CDR1 SEHNR and CDR2 FQNEAQ (reference sequence). CDR3 length: 16 amino acids. Unmatched junction bases numbered 13, after V lost 3 bases and J lost 10 bases. CDR3 nucleotide sequence: TGTGCCAGCAGCTTCAGACTAGCGGAACCTACAATCGAGCAGTTCTTC. This sequence encodes CASSFRLAEPTIEQFF.

The CDR3 bases are TGCGCCAGCAGGGGACAGTTTGAAAAACTGTTTTTT. This gives the protein CASRGQFEKLFF. This chain links TRBV5-1 with TRBJ1-4; 7 positions agree with TRBD1. Trimming at V came to 5 bases and at J to 7 bases, leaving 2 bases not matched to a gene. There are 12 residues in the CDR3. The germline CDR1 and CDR2 sequences are SGHRS and YFSETQ.

The chain has TRBV28 and TRBJ2-2, with TRBD1 matching over 8 bases. Germline values: CDR1 MDHEN, CDR2 SYDVKM. V dropped 6 bases and J dropped 6; count of bases not matched to a gene: 6. The CDR3 has 14 amino acids. CDR3 loop: CASRQTGVSGELFF. CDR3 DNA sequence: TGTGCCAGCAGACAGACAGGGGTATCCGGGGAGCTGTTTTTT.

The rearrangement uses TRBV4-1 and TRBJ2-7; D is possibly TRBD2 (7 bases). This CDR3 is built from 15 residues. Looked up from germline, CDR1 is MGHRA and CDR2 is YSYEKL. Between the trimmed V and J ends, which lost 1 base and 2 bases, there was a span of 12 bases. The CDR3 DNA is TGCGCCAGCAGCCAAGTAAGGGGGGGAGCCTACGAGCAGTACTTC. Its protein product is CASSQVRGGAYEQYF.

The gene calls are TRBV11-3 and TRBJ1-2, with D unclear. The CDR3 runs 14 residues. The V end was cut by 5 bases, the J end by 10 bases, with 20 bases between. Germline assignment: CDR1 SGHNT and CDR2 YENEEA. The CDR3 here is CASSERQDGFAYTF. The CDR3 region has the DNA TGTGCCAGCAGCGAACGACAAGATGGATTTGCCTACACCTTC.

The V call is TRBV2, the J call TRBJ2-5; no clear D gene. Trimming took off 8 bases at V and 5 bases at J, with 9 bases between the two ends. Germline CDR1 reads SNHLY; CDR2 reads FYNNEI. The CDR3 totals 11 residues. CDR3: CASSPRETQYF. DNA for the CDR3: TGTGCCAGCTCCCCCAGGGAGACCCAGTACTTC.

This clone was seen a handful of times. The gene calls are TRBV5-5 and TRBJ2-2; unclear D gene. V was trimmed by 4 bases and J by 1 base, leaving 8 bases between them. This CDR3 region has 14 residues. CDR1 is SGHKS, CDR2 YYEKEE, per germline (reference sequence). The CDR3 DNA reads TGTGCCAGCAGCCCTTGGAGGAACACCGGGGAGCTGTTTTTT. Its protein product is CASSPWRNTGELFF.

This rearrangement joins TRBV28 to TRBJ2-7; TRBD1 matches at 12 bases. The CDR3 has 16 amino acids. Germline V gene sequence: CDR1 MDHEN, CDR2 SYDVKM. The V segment lost 4 bases and the J segment 2 bases; nucleotides outside the gene matches: 6. In DNA form, the CDR3 reads TGTGCCAGCAGTTCGCCGGGACAGGGGGCCGCCTACGAGCAGTACTTC. It is translated as CASSSPGQGAAYEQYF.

V is TRBV9 and J is TRBJ2-2; D may be TRBD1 (6 bases). Between the trimmed V and J ends, which lost 3 bases and 3 bases, there was a span of 12 bases. Germline CDR1 SGDLS, CDR2 YYNGEE. The CDR3 is 15 residues long. The CDR3 spells CASSATGQHTGELFF. DNA of the CDR3: TGTGCCAGCAGCGCCACGGGACAACACACCGGGGAGCTGTTTTTT.

This clone was picked up a small number of times. The V gene is TRBV12-5, the J gene TRBJ1-2, with a weak D call TRBD1 (6 bases). Looked up from germline, CDR1 is LGHNT and CDR2 is FRNRAP. V dropped 5 bases and J dropped 8 bases, with 15 bases sitting between them. The length of the CDR3 is 13 residues. CDR3 DNA sequence: TGTGCTAGTGGTGAGGGACACCGAGACGGCTACACCTTC. Its protein is CASGEGHRDGYTF.

This rearrangement joins TRBV15 to TRBJ1-1; tentatively, D is TRBD1 (5 bases). The length of the CDR3 is 14 residues. Germline V gene sequence: CDR1 LNHNV, CDR2 YYDKDF (reference sequence). V lost 0 bases and J 4 bases, leaving 9 bases between the germline ends. The CDR3 spells CATSRDRVVTEAFF. The CDR3 DNA reads as TGTGCCACCAGCAGAGACAGGGTTGTCACTGAAGCTTTCTTT.

The CDR3 protein is CASSSRANSDTQYF. For the CDR3, the DNA is TGTGCCAGCAGCTCCAGGGCCAATTCAGATACGCAGTATTTT. This rearrangement joins TRBV7-3 to TRBJ2-3, with D perhaps TRBD1 (5 bases). The CDR3 runs to 14 residues. V dropped 4 bases and J dropped 4 bases, with 12 bases sitting between them. Germline values: CDR1 SGHTA, CDR2 FQGTGA.

The chain joins TRBV7-2 to TRBJ2-2; weak D call: TRBD1 (5 bases). V was trimmed by 9 bases and J by 1 base, leaving 21 bases between them. The CDR3 extends over 17 amino acids. The germline V gene encodes CDR1 SGHTA and CDR2 FQGNSA. The CDR3 bases are TGTGCCAGTAAGAAAACACGACAGTTCCTGAACACCGGGGAGCTGTTTTTT. Protein: CASKKTRQFLNTGELFF.

The rearrangement uses TRBV11-2 and TRBJ1-2, with D hard to call. Germline lookup yields CDR1 SGHAT and CDR2 FQNNGV. The V end lost 9 bases, the J end lost 4 bases, and 15 bases lay between the germline ends. This CDR3 has 13 amino acids. CDR3: CASNQEASYGYTF. CDR3 bases: TGTGCCAGTAATCAGGAGGCGAGCTATGGCTACACCTTC. The full variable domain, its missing parts supplied by reference TRBV11-2 and TRBJ1-2, is EAGVAQSPRYKIIEKRQSVAFWCNPISGHATLYWYQQILGQGPKLLIQFQNNGVVDDSQLPKDRFSAERLKGVDSTLKIQPAKLEDSAVYLCASNQEASYGYTFGSGTRLTVV.

V is TRBV18 and J is TRBJ1-5; 7 bases are a match to TRBD1. The CDR3 loop spans 14 amino acids. Per the germline V gene, CDR1 is KGHSH and CDR2 is LQKENI. After removal of 6 bases from V and 2 bases from J, the junction contained 4 bases not matched to a gene. For the CDR3, the DNA is TGTGCCAGCTCTTCTGGACAGGGCAATCAGCCCCAGCATTTT. Its protein product is CASSSGQGNQPQHF.

The J gene is TRBJ1-1, the V gene TRBV5-4, with D unresolved. The CDR3 is made up of 11 amino acids. Germline V gives CDR1 SGHNT, CDR2 YYREEE (reference sequence). Deletions cut 4 bases from V and 8 bases from J, with 9 bases between. The CDR3 here is CASSLGEEAFF. CDR3 nucleotides: TGTGCCAGCAGCCTCGGTGAAGAAGCTTTCTTT.

The chain employs TRBV12-3 or TRBV12-4 and TRBJ1-1; D gene uncertain. Trimming removed 2 bases from V and 0 bases from J, with 4 bases in between. The CDR3 extends over 13 amino acids. CDR3 sequence: CASSLILNTEAFF. The CDR3 nucleotides are TGTGCCAGCAGTTTAATCTTGAACACTGAAGCTTTCTTT.

The gene calls are TRBV6-5 and TRBJ2-3; 7 nucleotides agree with TRBD2. J was trimmed by 1 base and V by 2 bases; bases with no gene match: 3. Per germline, CDR1 MNHEY and CDR2 SVGAGI. There are 15 residues in the CDR3. CDR3 protein: CASSYGGDGTDTQYF. The CDR3 DNA reads TGTGCCAGCAGTTACGGGGGGGATGGCACAGATACGCAGTATTTT.

Here the CDR3 reads CASSQGAAGNIQYF. CDR3 nucleotide sequence: TGTGCCAGCAGTCAAGGAGCGGCAGGAAACATTCAGTACTTC. This chain joins TRBV6-2 or TRBV6-3 and TRBJ2-4, with a tentative D call TRBD2 (5 bases). Trimming removed 5 bases from V and 6 bases from J, with 14 bases in between. This CDR3 spans 14 amino acids. CDR1 MNHEY and CDR2 SVGEGT come from the germline V gene.

The chain recombines TRBV6-6 with TRBJ2-7, with D maybe TRBD1 (6 bases). The CDR3 extends over 15 amino acids. CDR1 is MNHNY, CDR2 SVGAGI, per germline (reference sequence). Trimming took off 6 bases at V and 2 bases at J, with 17 bases between the two ends. The CDR3 DNA reads TGTGCCAGCAGGGGAAACCGGGACACAACCTACGAGCAGTACTTC. Its translation: CASRGNRDTTYEQYF.

This chain joins TRBV11-1 and TRBJ2-2; 11 nucleotides match TRBD2. J lost 5 bases, V lost 5 bases, and 4 bases had no gene match. The CDR3 is 15 amino acids. Looked up from germline, CDR1 is SGHAT and CDR2 is FQDESV (reference sequence). The CDR3 DNA sequence: TGTGCCAGCAGCAAGCTAGCGGGAGGTACCGGGGAGCTGTTTTTT. Its protein is CASSKLAGGTGELFF.

The chain is built from TRBV9 and TRBJ1-2; 7 nucleotides agree with TRBD1. V gave up 0 bases and J gave up 7 bases; unmatched junction bases: 9. The V gene's germline CDR1 is SGDLS and CDR2 YYNGEE. This CDR3 region has 15 residues. CDR3 region: CASSVGPGTDGGYTF. The CDR3 nucleotides are TGTGCCAGCAGCGTAGGACCCGGGACAGACGGTGGCTACACCTTC.

The CDR3 protein is CASSATGYQETQYF. In nucleotides, the CDR3 is TGTGCCAGCAGCGCGACAGGGTACCAAGAGACCCAGTACTTC. The rearrangement joins TRBV9 to TRBJ2-5; 7 bases fit TRBD1. Germline V lookup: CDR1 SGDLS, CDR2 YYNGEE. The CDR3 is 14 amino acids. J lost 0 bases, V lost 3 bases, and 2 bases had no gene match.

This rearrangement joins TRBV6-8 to TRBJ1-1, with TRBD1 identical over 11 bases. V gave up 5 bases and J gave up 11 bases; unmatched junction bases: 7. The CDR3 runs to 13 residues. CDR1 MNHGY and CDR2 SAAAGT come from the germline V gene. CDR3 residues: CASSQGTGGFAFF. CDR3 nucleotide sequence: TGTGCCAGCAGTCAGGGGACAGGGGGGTTTGCTTTCTTT.

The V and J genes are TRBV12-3 or TRBV12-4 and TRBJ1-1; a possible D gene is TRBD1 (5 bases). This CDR3 is 13 amino acids long. V lost 8 bases, J lost 5 bases, and 15 bases lay in between. The CDR3 protein is CASGTLGGTEAFF. CDR3 in DNA: TGTGCCAGCGGGACCCTCGGAGGGACTGAAGCTTTCTTT.